This is a list of T cell receptor beta chains from one sample in a study of cytomegalovirus exposure and HLA in healthy donors. Libraries were prepared by immunoSEQ multiplex PCR; TCRdb keeps only in-frame clonotypes and omits some of them. Of about 120,000 clones listed, over 9.5% are singletons. Material: PBMCs. The receptors come from a young woman in good health and CMV-seropositive. CDR3s leave out the opening cysteine and the closing phenylalanine or tryptophan.

CDR3 length	V gene	J gene	CDR3 protein
12	TRBV19	TRBJ1-1	ASSSTGGDTEAF
15	TRBV23-1	TRBJ2-7	ASSRVGLQGKSYEQY
13	TRBV11-2	TRBJ2-3	ASSLREGGADTQY
13	TRBV7-2	TRBJ2-3	ASRPGLAGTDTQY
11	TRBV5-1	TRBJ1-6	ASSRDSKEALH
14	TRBV9	TRBJ2-7	ASSVDGSAYAGEQY
15	TRBV13	TRBJ2-1	ASSTLRAGLDGDEQF
13	TRBV5-4	TRBJ2-7	ASSFGLGALGEQY
11	TRBV30	TRBJ2-7	AWSSLGQYEQY
14	TRBV4-1	TRBJ2-7	ASSHKWSGSTYEQY
13	TRBV5-8	TRBJ2-3	ASSSLLTNTDTQY
13	TRBV4-1	TRBJ1-2	ASSQDRDRGHGYT
12	TRBV6-1	TRBJ2-3	ASRRYSATDTQY
12	TRBV12-2	TRBJ2-3	ASRSSPSTDTQY
11	TRBV27	TRBJ1-1	ASSYREGTEAF
13	TRBV6-4	TRBJ1-2	ASSESMEGLYGYT
12	TRBV18	TRBJ1-4	ASSPFQMNEKLF
10	TRBV30	NA	AGGATAYEQY
16	TRBV15	TRBJ1-3	ATSRDYSGTGVGDTIY
10	TRBV9	TRBJ1-4	ASRVGGEKLF
13	TRBV9	TRBJ1-1	ASSSTGTGGTEAF
12	TRBV5-6	TRBJ2-7	ASSLQGRNYEQY
13	TRBV7-6	TRBJ2-2	ASSLAGANTGELF
13	TRBV19	TRBJ1-1	ASSILSRGDTEAF
13	TRBV4-2	TRBJ2-7	ASSQDHGSSYEQY
12	TRBV7-9	TRBJ1-1	ASSLSRLNTEAF
13	TRBV6-1	TRBJ2-2	ASSEQAGDTGELF
14	TRBV5-5	TRBJ1-2	ASSLEGVWDIYGYT
12	TRBV10-3	TRBJ2-3	AIRTERITDTQY
10	TRBV6-5	TRBJ1-2	ASSSGMRGYT
14	TRBV30	TRBJ2-2	AWSLGLSGKVGELF
11	TRBV11-2	TRBJ1-1	ASTKGAGTEAF
13	TRBV30	TRBJ1-2	AAKFGQLYNYGYT
11	TRBV19	TRBJ1-1	ASSWDRDTEAF
16	TRBV19	TRBJ1-1	ASSTRQGVVRWDTEAF
13	TRBV10-3	TRBJ2-1	AINSASGKYNEQF
14	TRBV10-3	TRBJ1-5	AISAHAGSYGQPQH
13	TRBV7-6	TRBJ1-3	ASSSRTGNGNTIY
13	TRBV7-9	TRBJ2-5	ASSLALADQETQY
11	TRBV15	TRBJ1-1	ATSYGVNTEAF
12	TRBV15	TRBJ1-1	ATSRDQERAEAF
12	TRBV2	TRBJ2-7	ASSDSSAGYEQY
11	TRBV5-4	TRBJ2-5	ASSLGGFETQY
13	TRBV7-8	TRBJ2-7	ASRPTSGVGYEQY
12	TRBV2	TRBJ1-3	ASSEWGDGNTIY
11	TRBV29-1	TRBJ1-2	SGGGGSDYGYT
10	TRBV7-6	TRBJ2-7	ASSLLGGEQY
10	TRBV28	TRBJ1-1	ASTPRRSEAF
12	TRBV2	TRBJ2-1	ANVRDISYNEQF
13	TRBV5-5	TRBJ1-4	ASREEGGTNEKLF
11	TRBV7-9	TRBJ2-7	ASTGQGSYEQY
11	TRBV5-6	TRBJ1-1	ASSAQGNTEAF
10	TRBV11-3	TRBJ2-2	ASSSTGGELF
12	TRBV4-1	TRBJ1-1	ASSQYRANTEAF
10	TRBV28	TRBJ1-5	ASSGEVRTQH
13	TRBV21-1	TRBJ1-5	ASSKGADKNQPQH
15	TRBV2	TRBJ2-1	ASSGLSDRGGLNEQF
13	TRBV2	TRBJ1-5	ASSARQPIFQPQH
12	TRBV6-6	TRBJ2-1	ASCRGETYNEQF
13	TRBV7-3	TRBJ2-3	ASSQLAGSTDTQY